Listed below are T cell receptor beta chains from one sample, sequenced in a study of blood T cell repertoires in COVID-19. Data came from immunoSEQ multiplex PCR; TCRdb stores just in-frame clones and leaves some out. Seen here are approximately 290,000 clones, around 89% observed once, and the top ten hold around 4.4%. Sequenced input: PBMCs or T cells enriched from blood (not recorded which). The receptor set was obtained from a woman between 18 and 29 years old with acute COVID-19. The CDR3 runs from the conserved cysteine through the conserved F or W. A D gene is named only where the DNA matches it firmly. Part of the rows lack a size; the others show once, few, many or a class for expanded clones.

TRBV18	once	TRBJ2-5	TRBD2	CASSRRELAANQETQYF	TGTGCCAGCTCACGACGGGAGCTAGCGGCAAATCAAGAGACCCAGTACTTC
TRBV2	.	TRBJ2-3	TRBD1	CASRDYGQGDGTDTQYF	TGTGCCAGCAGGGATTACGGACAGGGGGACGGCACAGATACGCAGTATTTT
TRBV2	.	TRBJ1-4	.	CASRRYSLATNEKLFF	TGTGCCAGCCGCCGGTACAGCCTTGCAACTAATGAAAAACTGTTTTTT
TRBV6-2/TRBV6-3	.	TRBJ2-3	.	CASSTDLSRSTDTQYF	TGTGCCAGCAGCACCGACTTGTCCCGTAGCACAGATACGCAGTATTTT
TRBV10-1	few	TRBJ2-7	TRBD1	CASSDQRDSESYEQYF	TGCGCCAGCAGTGACCAACGGGACAGCGAATCATACGAGCAGTACTTC
TRBV7-6	.	TRBJ1-1	TRBD1	CASSPNVAAGGRTEAFF	TGTGCCAGCAGCCCCAATGTCGCGGCAGGGGGAAGGACTGAAGCTTTCTTT
TRBV14	few	TRBJ1-1	TRBD1	CASSLRPGSRDRTGRRNTEAFF	TGTGCCAGCAGCCTCAGGCCTGGTAGCCGGGATAGGACAGGGAGAAGGAACACTGAAGCTTTCTTT
TRBV21-1	.	TRBJ2-1	.	CASSKRGQCQFF	TGTGCCAGCAGCAAAAGGGGCCAGTGTCAGTTCTTC
TRBV7-3	.	TRBJ2-2	TRBD1	CASGQGPGELFF	TGTGCCAGCGGACAGGGTCCCGGGGAGCTGTTTTTT
TRBV5-1	.	TRBJ2-1	TRBD2	CASTRASGDNEQFF	TGCGCCAGCACTCGGGCTAGCGGAGACAATGAGCAGTTCTTC
TRBV18	.	TRBJ2-7	.	CASSPGRSAWEQYF	TGTGCCAGCTCACCAGGGAGGAGCGCTTGGGAGCAGTACTTC
TRBV10-3	.	TRBJ1-2	.	CAITMDSRGGYTF	TGTGCCATCACCATGGACTCCAGAGGTGGCTACACCTTC
TRBV27	.	TRBJ2-6	TRBD2	CASSPPGRVANVLTF	TGTGCCAGCAGCCCCCCGGGGAGGGTGGCCAACGTCCTGACTTTC
TRBV19	once	TRBJ1-2	.	CASTGRWYGYTF	TGTGCCAGCACAGGGCGTTGGTATGGCTACACCTTC
TRBV7-9	.	TRBJ2-1	.	CASSLGGVKNRFF	TGTGCCAGCAGCTTAGGGGGGGTGAAGAATCGGTTCTTC
TRBV6-5	few	TRBJ1-1	.	CASDWGDRTEAFF	TGTGCCAGCGACTGGGGGGATCGAACTGAAGCTTTCTTT
TRBV13	.	TRBJ1-1	.	CASSGGADEAFF	TGTGCCAGCAGCGGAGGGGCAGATGAAGCTTTCTTT
TRBV2	.	TRBJ2-3	TRBD2	CASSEANVLAGSTDTQYF	TGTGCCAGCAGTGAAGCAAACGTCCTAGCGGGGAGCACAGATACGCAGTATTTT
TRBV29-1	.	TRBJ1-2	TRBD1	CSVAGQPLYGYTF	TGCAGCGTTGCGGGACAGCCTCTTTATGGCTACACCTTC
TRBV6-1	.	TRBJ2-7	.	CASSEARPSEQYF	TGTGCCAGCAGTGAAGCCCGTCCGTCCGAGCAGTACTTC
TRBV2	.	TRBJ2-1	.	CASSEVSRLYNEQFF	TGTGCCAGCAGTGAGGTGAGCAGGCTCTACAATGAGCAGTTCTTC
TRBV28	.	TRBJ1-2	.	CASRIYSYGYTF	TGTGCCAGCAGGATCTACAGCTATGGCTACACCTTC
TRBV28	once	TRBJ1-2	.	CASSFPSYGYTF	TGTGCCAGCAGTTTTCCGTCCTATGGCTACACCTTC
TRBV24-1	.	TRBJ2-7	TRBD1	CATSLGQGWDEQYF	TGTGCCACCAGTTTGGGACAGGGTTGGGACGAGCAGTACTTC
TRBV5-4	.	TRBJ2-7	.	CASSFGSRMDSYEQYF	TGTGCCAGCAGCTTTGGATCGCGGATGGACTCCTACGAGCAGTACTTC
TRBV12-3/TRBV12-4	.	TRBJ1-6	TRBD1	CASTRDRRAPLHF	TGTGCCAGCACCCGGGACAGGAGGGCACCCCTCCACTTT
TRBV10-3	.	TRBJ1-4	TRBD1	CAISGQGRGEKLFF	TGTGCCATCAGTGGACAGGGGAGGGGCGAAAAACTGTTTTTT
TRBV30	once	TRBJ2-7	.	CAWSAQGQTHYEQYF	TGTGCCTGGAGTGCTCAAGGACAGACTCACTACGAGCAGTACTTC
TRBV5-6	.	TRBJ2-1	TRBD2	CASSQGTSGYNEQFF	TGTGCCAGCAGCCAAGGGACTAGCGGTTACAATGAGCAGTTCTTC
TRBV4-1	.	TRBJ1-2	.	CASSPQENYGYTF	TGCGCCAGCAGCCCACAGGAAAACTATGGCTACACCTTC
TRBV5-1	.	TRBJ2-7	TRBD1	CASSYGQGRYEQYF	TGCGCCAGCAGCTATGGACAGGGGAGGTACGAGCAGTACTTC
TRBV18	.	TRBJ2-2	.	CASSQNYESTGELFF	TGTGCCAGCTCCCAGAACTATGAGAGCACCGGGGAGCTGTTTTTT
TRBV6-5	.	TRBJ2-7	TRBD2	CASSYSPQASRGEQYF	TGTGCCAGCAGTTACTCTCCTCAGGCATCGCGGGGGGAGCAGTACTTC
TRBV24-1	.	TRBJ2-7	.	CATSLRAGEQYF	TGTGCCACCAGTCTTCGAGCAGGAGAGCAGTACTTC
TRBV27	few	TRBJ1-2	.	CASSRDGTIGGYTF	TGTGCCAGCAGTCGCGACGGGACAATAGGTGGCTACACCTTC
TRBV7-2	few	TRBJ2-2	TRBD2	CASSFTGGINTGELFF	TGTGCCAGCAGCTTTACGGGAGGCATCAACACCGGGGAGCTGTTTTTT
TRBV10-3	.	TRBJ2-7	TRBD1	CAISEGTGEYF	TGTGCCATCAGTGAGGGGACAGGGGAGTACTTC
TRBV28	.	TRBJ1-4	.	CASRGPKEKLFF	TGTGCCAGCAGGGGGCCGAAAGAAAAACTGTTTTTT
TRBV6-5	.	TRBJ2-7	TRBD2	CASRGLAGDYEQYF	TGTGCCAGCAGGGGACTAGCGGGCGACTACGAGCAGTACTTC
TRBV4-2	.	TRBJ2-7	TRBD1	CASSHFDRAGYGEQYF	TGTGCCAGCAGCCATTTCGACAGGGCTGGCTACGGCGAGCAGTACTTC
TRBV6-5	.	TRBJ1-1	.	CASSLDSRTEAFF	TGTGCCAGCAGTTTGGACAGTAGGACTGAAGCTTTCTTT
TRBV5-4	.	TRBJ1-1	TRBD1	CASSLGPDRETEAFF	TGTGCCAGCAGCTTGGGCCCCGACAGGGAGACTGAAGCTTTCTTT
TRBV7-3	.	TRBJ2-3	.	CASGERNTDTQYF	TGTGCCAGCGGGGAGCGGAACACAGATACGCAGTATTTT
TRBV2	.	TRBJ1-2	.	CASSEERLGYTF	TGTGCCAGCAGTGAAGAGAGGTTGGGCTACACCTTC
TRBV28	once	TRBJ2-1	.	CASSLPLVAFSSYNEQFF	TGTGCCAGCAGCCTTCCGCTTGTCGCGTTTAGCTCCTACAATGAGCAGTTCTTC
TRBV7-3	.	TRBJ2-7	.	CASSLEWPWTAYEQYF	TGTGCCAGCAGCTTAGAATGGCCGTGGACTGCCTACGAGCAGTACTTC
TRBV19	.	TRBJ2-7	.	CASSPRDNRYEQYF	TGTGCCAGTAGTCCCCGGGACAACCGCTACGAGCAGTACTTC
TRBV7-2	.	TRBJ1-2	.	CASSLREVGYTF	TGTGCCAGCAGCCTTCGGGAGGTTGGCTACACCTTC
TRBV28	once	TRBJ1-4	.	CASSLHGARREKLFF	TGTGCCAGCAGTTTGCATGGGGCCCGGCGGGAAAAACTGTTTTTT
TRBV7-9	.	TRBJ2-1	.	CASSLDRGAVFF	TGTGCCAGCAGCTTAGATCGGGGGGCCGTTTTCTTC
TRBV6-5	.	TRBJ2-7	TRBD1	CASSYSGTEEQYF	TGTGCCAGCAGTTACTCGGGGACAGAAGAGCAGTACTTC